This entry lists 16 T cell receptor beta chains sequenced from one sample in a study of control samples from healthy donors and cancer patients. The protocol was immunoSEQ multiplex PCR, while the TCRdb copy is restricted to in-frame clones and leaves out a portion. This table has about 170,000 clones, 90% to 95% appearing once. Sequencing input: blood. These TCRs come from a woman in her 30s in good health.

The chain has TRBV6-5 and TRBJ2-7, with a weak D call TRBD2 (6 bases). Germline V CDR1 and CDR2: MNHEY, SVGAGI. Trimming removed 2 bases from V and 2 bases from J, with 7 bases in between. CDR3 length equals 13 residues. Here the CDR3 reads CASSYLATYEQYF. CDR3 in DNA: TGTGCCAGCAGTTACCTAGCGACCTACGAGCAGTACTTC.

V and J are TRBV7-9 and TRBJ1-2; 8 bases agree with TRBD1. CDR3 length equals 15 residues. In germline, CDR1 is SEHNR, CDR2 FQNEAQ (reference sequence). The junction had 4 bases not matched to a gene; V was cut back by 0 bases and J by 4 bases. The CDR3 region has the DNA TGTGCCAGCAGCTTAGCCCGACAGGGGAGCTATGGCTACACCTTC. The encoded protein is CASSLARQGSYGYTF.

The rearrangement joins TRBV11-2 to TRBJ2-7; the match to TRBD1 covers 11 bases. Germline V gene sequence: CDR1 SGHAT, CDR2 FQNNGV. J gave up 2 bases and V 4 bases, and 7 bases lay outside the gene matches. CDR3 length: 16 residues. CDR3 sequence: CASSSKPGQGAYEQYF. For the CDR3, the DNA is TGTGCCAGCAGCTCGAAACCGGGACAGGGGGCCTACGAGCAGTACTTC. Together with reference TRBV11-2 and TRBJ2-7, the CDR3 gives the full variable domain: EAGVAQSPRYKIIEKRQSVAFWCNPISGHATLYWYQQILGQGPKLLIQFQNNGVVDDSQLPKDRFSAERLKGVDSTLKIQPAKLEDSAVYLCASSSKPGQGAYEQYFGPGTRLTVT.

The chain is built from TRBV19 and TRBJ2-7; 10 positions match TRBD2. CDR3 length: 14 residues. Losses at the gene ends were 2 bases for V and 4 bases for J; bases not matched to a gene: 2. The germline V gene has CDR1 LNHDA and CDR2 SQIVND (reference sequence). The CDR3 coding sequence is TGTGCCAGTAGTATATCTAGCGGGAGTTACGAGCAGTACTTC. Protein product: CASSISSGSYEQYF.

This chain links TRBV7-2 with TRBJ1-2; 9 nucleotides line up with TRBD1. Per germline, CDR1 SGHTA and CDR2 FQGNSA. The V gene end was trimmed by 1 base and the J gene end by 8 bases; junction bases not matched to a gene: 8. The CDR3 runs 15 residues. The CDR3 spells CASSLDPGQGGGYTF. CDR3 bases: TGTGCCAGCAGCTTAGACCCGGGACAGGGCGGCGGCTACACCTTC.

The rearrangement joins TRBV6-1 to TRBJ2-1, with 15 bases that match TRBD2. Germline lookup yields CDR1 MNHNS and CDR2 SASEGT. V shed 2 bases, J shed 6 bases, and the junction held 2 bases outside the gene matches. This CDR3 spans 16 amino acids. CDR3 DNA: TGTGCCAGCAGTGAAAGGGGACTAGCGGGGGGCAATGAGCAGTTCTTC. It specifies CASSERGLAGGNEQFF.

V and J are TRBV19 and TRBJ2-5, with 7 bases that match TRBD1. Germline-derived CDR1 and CDR2 are LNHDA and SQIVND (reference sequence). The CDR3 loop spans 14 amino acids. V lost 5 bases and J lost 5; bases outside the gene matches: 8. The CDR3 region is CASSLRQGRETQYF. The CDR3 nucleotides are TGTGCCAGTAGTCTCCGACAGGGTCGGGAGACCCAGTACTTC.

A word on this clone: The sample contains more than one DNA sequence encoding this CDR3. The CDR3 nucleotides are TGTGCCAGCAGTTCAGGGGACACCGGGGAGCTGTTTTTT. Its protein product is CASSSGDTGELFF. The genes are TRBV6-4 and TRBJ2-2; a possible D gene is TRBD1 (6 bases). Germline CDR1 and CDR2: MRHNA and SNTAGT. V was trimmed by 5 bases and J by 3 bases, leaving 7 bases between them. This CDR3 has 13 residues.

This clone appeared a few times. Other DNA sequences from this sample encode an identical CDR3 as well. The genes are TRBV6-4 and TRBJ1-1, with TRBD1 as a possible D gene (6 bases). Trimming removed 6 bases from V and 1 base from J, with 9 bases in between. CDR3 length equals 13 residues. From germline, CDR1 is MRHNA and CDR2 SNTAGT. The CDR3 reads CASRRQENTEAFF. The CDR3 nucleotides read TGTGCCAGCAGACGACAGGAGAACACTGAAGCTTTCTTT.

In its sample, this clone was seen once. This sequence joins TRBV28 and TRBJ2-2; D call uncertain. There are 13 residues in the CDR3. Trimming left V 6 bases short and J 5 bases short, with 10 bases between. Looked up from germline, CDR1 is MDHEN and CDR2 is SYDVKM. The CDR3 DNA sequence: TGTGCCAGCAGCCGTAGTGGGACCGGGGAGCTGTTTTTT. Protein product: CASSRSGTGELFF.

This chain uses TRBV11-3 with TRBJ1-1; the D is unclear. Germline loops: CDR1 SGHNT, CDR2 YENEEA. Trimming stripped 3 bases from V and 4 bases from J, with 9 bases between. CDR3 length: 13 amino acids. CDR3 protein: CASSFQVSTEAFF. Here the CDR3 DNA reads TGTGCCAGCAGCTTTCAGGTTAGCACTGAAGCTTTCTTT.

The V call is TRBV27, the J call TRBJ2-2, with D unresolved. The CDR3 has 13 residues. CDR1 is MNHEY and CDR2 is SMNVEV in the germline V gene (reference sequence). Trimming pared 2 bases from V and 1 base from J, leaving 2 bases between. CDR3: CASSLLNTGELFF. The CDR3 DNA is TGTGCCAGCAGTTTACTGAACACCGGGGAGCTGTTTTTT.

Comment on this clone: Other DNA variants within this sample encode the same CDR3. In nucleotides, the CDR3 is TGTGCCAGTAGTATCAGGGGCAGCTCCTACGAGCAGTACTTC. It specifies CASSIRGSSYEQYF. V and J are TRBV19 and TRBJ2-7, with TRBD1 as a possible D gene (6 bases). This CDR3 spans 14 amino acids. V was trimmed by 3 bases and J by 0 bases, leaving 9 bases between them. Germline loops: CDR1 LNHDA, CDR2 SQIVND (reference sequence).

The genes are TRBV5-6 and TRBJ1-5, with a possible D match to TRBD1 (5 bases). The germline V gene encodes CDR1 SGHDT and CDR2 YYEEEE. V was shortened by 0 bases and J by 7 bases, with 8 bases between the two germline ends. The CDR3 consists of 13 residues. The DNA for the CDR3 is TGTGCCAGCAGCTTGGGGGGGTTACAGCCCCAGCATTTT. Its translation: CASSLGGLQPQHF.

This clone was detected a few times. The chain employs TRBV6-2 or TRBV6-3 and TRBJ2-7; D uncertain. The CDR3 spans 11 residues. The germline V gene has CDR1 MNHEY and CDR2 SVGEGT. The V end lost 5 bases, the J end lost 6 bases, and 8 bases lay between the germline ends. CDR3 region: CASSQRIEQYF. The CDR3 DNA reads as TGTGCCAGCAGTCAACGTATCGAGCAGTACTTC.

The chain combines TRBV29-1 with TRBJ1-1, with D uncertain. The CDR3 is 12 residues long. V shed 4 bases and J shed 5 bases, with 11 bases lying between them. Germline CDR1 and CDR2: SQVTM and ANQGSEA. In DNA form, the CDR3 reads TGCAGCGTTGCAGAGGGCGGAACTGAAGCTTTCTTT. This translates into CSVAEGGTEAFF.